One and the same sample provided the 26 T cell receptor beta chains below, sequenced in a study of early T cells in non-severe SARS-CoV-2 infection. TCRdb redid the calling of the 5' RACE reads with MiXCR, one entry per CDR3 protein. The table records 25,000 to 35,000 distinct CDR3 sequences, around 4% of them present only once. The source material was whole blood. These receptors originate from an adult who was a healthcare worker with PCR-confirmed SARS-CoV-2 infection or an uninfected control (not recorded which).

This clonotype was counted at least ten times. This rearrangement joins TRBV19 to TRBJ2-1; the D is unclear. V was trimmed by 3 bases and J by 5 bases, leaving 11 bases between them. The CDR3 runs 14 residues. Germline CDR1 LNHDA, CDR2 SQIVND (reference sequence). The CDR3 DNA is TGTGCCAGTAGTATTTCCCCCACAAACAATGAGCAGTTCTTC. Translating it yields CASSISPTNNEQFF. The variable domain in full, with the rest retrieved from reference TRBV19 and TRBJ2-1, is DGGITQSPKYLFRKEGQNVTLSCEQNLNHDAMYWYRQDPGQGLRLIYYSQIVNDFQKGDIAEGYSVSREKKESFPLTVTSAQKNPTAFYLCASSISPTNNEQFFGPGTRLTVL.

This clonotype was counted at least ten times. The CDR3 loop reads CASSKDGTGSYNEQFF. The CDR3 nucleotides read TGTGCCAGCAGCAAAGATGGGACAGGGTCCTACAATGAGCAGTTCTTC. V is TRBV21-1 and J is TRBJ2-1; the D call TRBD1 from the table was never checked on the DNA. TRBV21-1 is listed as a pseudogene. This CDR3 contains 16 residues.

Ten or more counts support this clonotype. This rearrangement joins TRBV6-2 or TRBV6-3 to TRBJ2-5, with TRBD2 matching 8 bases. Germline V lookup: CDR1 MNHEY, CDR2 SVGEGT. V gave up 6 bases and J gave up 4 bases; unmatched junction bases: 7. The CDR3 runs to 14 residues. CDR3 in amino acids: CASRLPSGLETQYF. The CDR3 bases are TGTGCCAGCAGACTGCCTAGCGGGCTAGAGACCCAGTACTTC.

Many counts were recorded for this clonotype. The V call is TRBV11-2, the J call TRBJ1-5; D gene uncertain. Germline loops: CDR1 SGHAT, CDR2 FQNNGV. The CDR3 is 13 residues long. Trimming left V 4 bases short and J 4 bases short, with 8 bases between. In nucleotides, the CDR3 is TGTGCCAGCAGCTCGCAGGCGAATCAGCCCCAGCATTTT. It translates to CASSSQANQPQHF.

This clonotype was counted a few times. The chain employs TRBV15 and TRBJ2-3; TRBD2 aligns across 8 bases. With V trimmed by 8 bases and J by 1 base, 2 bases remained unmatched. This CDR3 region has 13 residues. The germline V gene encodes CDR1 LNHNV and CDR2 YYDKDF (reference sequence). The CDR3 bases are TGTGCCACCGCACTAGCGGGCACAGATACGCAGTATTTT. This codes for CATALAGTDTQYF.

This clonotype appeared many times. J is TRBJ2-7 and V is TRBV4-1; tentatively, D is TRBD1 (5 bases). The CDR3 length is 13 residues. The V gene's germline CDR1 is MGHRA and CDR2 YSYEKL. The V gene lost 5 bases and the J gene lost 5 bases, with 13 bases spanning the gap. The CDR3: CASSRTFGDEQYF. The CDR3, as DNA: TGCGCCAGCAGCAGGACATTCGGAGACGAGCAGTACTTC.

CDR3 region: CASSWGSDTGDYYEQYF. CDR3 sequence (DNA): TGTGCCAGCAGCTGGGGCTCGGACACAGGTGATTACTACGAGCAGTACTTC. This sequence joins TRBV28 and TRBJ2-7, with D possibly matching TRBD1 (5 bases). V gave up 6 bases and J gave up 3 bases, with 24 bases separating them. This CDR3 has 17 amino acids. Germline loops: CDR1 MDHEN, CDR2 SYDVKM.

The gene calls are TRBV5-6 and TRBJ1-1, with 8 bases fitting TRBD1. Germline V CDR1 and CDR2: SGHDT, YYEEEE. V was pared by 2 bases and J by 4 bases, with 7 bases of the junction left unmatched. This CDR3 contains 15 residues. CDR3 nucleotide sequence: TGTGCCAGCAGCTTTGGGACAGGCTATGGCACTGAAGCTTTCTTT. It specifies CASSFGTGYGTEAFF.

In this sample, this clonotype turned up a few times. The CDR3 loop reads CASASDQAGETQYF. The DNA for the CDR3 is TGTGCCTCCGCCTCGGACCAGGCGGGGGAGACCCAGTACTTC. The V gene is TRBV10-3, the J gene TRBJ2-5; a possible D gene is TRBD2 (6 bases). This CDR3 has 14 amino acids. Germline V gene lookup returns CDR1 ENHRY and CDR2 SYGVKD. Trimming took 11 bases from V and 5 from J, leaving 21 bases between them.

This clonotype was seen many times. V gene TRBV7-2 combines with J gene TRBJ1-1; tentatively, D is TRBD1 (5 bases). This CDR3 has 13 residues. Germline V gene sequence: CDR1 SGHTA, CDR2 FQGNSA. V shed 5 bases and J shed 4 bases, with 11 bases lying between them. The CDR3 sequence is CASSTQGGTEAFF. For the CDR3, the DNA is TGTGCCAGCAGCACTCAGGGAGGCACTGAAGCTTTCTTT.

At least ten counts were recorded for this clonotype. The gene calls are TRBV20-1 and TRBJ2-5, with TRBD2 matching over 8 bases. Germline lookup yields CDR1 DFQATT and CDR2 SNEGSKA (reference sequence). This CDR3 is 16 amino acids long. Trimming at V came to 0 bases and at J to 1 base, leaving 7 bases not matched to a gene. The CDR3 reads CSARDRSGGIQETQYF. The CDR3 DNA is TGCAGTGCTAGAGATCGGTCGGGAGGGATCCAAGAGACCCAGTACTTC.

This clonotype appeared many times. The CDR3 DNA sequence: TGCGCCAGCATCGGGTCCTTTGGGGGGGCCAAAAACATTCAGTACTTC. Its translation is CASIGSFGGAKNIQYF. The chain combines TRBV10-2 with TRBJ2-4; TRBD2 might be the D (6 bases). V shed 7 bases and J shed 1 base, with 17 bases lying between them. Germline V gives CDR1 WSHSY, CDR2 SAAADI. The CDR3 runs to 16 residues.

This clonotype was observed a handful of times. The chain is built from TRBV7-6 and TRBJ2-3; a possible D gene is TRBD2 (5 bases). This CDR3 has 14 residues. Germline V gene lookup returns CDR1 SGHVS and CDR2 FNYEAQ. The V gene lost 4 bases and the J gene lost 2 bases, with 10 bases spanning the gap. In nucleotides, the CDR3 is TGTGCCAGCAGCTCCCCGGACTCCACAGATACGCAGTATTTT. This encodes CASSSPDSTDTQYF.

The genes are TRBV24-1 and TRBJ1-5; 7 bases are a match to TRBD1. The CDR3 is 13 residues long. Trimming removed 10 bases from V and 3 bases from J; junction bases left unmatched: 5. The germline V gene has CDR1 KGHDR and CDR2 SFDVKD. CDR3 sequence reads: CATQGPNNQPQHF. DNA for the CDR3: TGTGCCACACAGGGGCCTAACAATCAGCCCCAGCATTTT.

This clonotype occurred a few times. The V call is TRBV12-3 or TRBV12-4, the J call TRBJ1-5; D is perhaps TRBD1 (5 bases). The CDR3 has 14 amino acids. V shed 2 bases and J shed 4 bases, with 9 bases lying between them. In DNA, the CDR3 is TGTGCCAGCAGTTTAATCGCAGGGAATCAGCCCCAGCATTTT. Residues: CASSLIAGNQPQHF.

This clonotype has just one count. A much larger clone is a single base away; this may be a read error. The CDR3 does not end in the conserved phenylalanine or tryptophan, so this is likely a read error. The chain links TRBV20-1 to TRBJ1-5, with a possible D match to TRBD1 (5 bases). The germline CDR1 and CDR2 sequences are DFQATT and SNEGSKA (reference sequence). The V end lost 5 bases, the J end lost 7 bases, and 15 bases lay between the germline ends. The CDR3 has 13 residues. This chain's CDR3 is CSARGPQTQPQHL. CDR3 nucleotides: TGCAGTGCTCGGGGCCCACAGACCCAGCCCCAGCATCTT.

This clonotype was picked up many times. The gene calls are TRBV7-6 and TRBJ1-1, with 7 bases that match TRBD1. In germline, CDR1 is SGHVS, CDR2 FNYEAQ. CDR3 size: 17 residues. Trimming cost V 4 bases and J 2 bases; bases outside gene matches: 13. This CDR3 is CASSSLTPTGANTEAFF. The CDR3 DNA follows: TGTGCCAGCAGCTCCCTTACCCCCACAGGGGCCAACACTGAAGCTTTCTTT.

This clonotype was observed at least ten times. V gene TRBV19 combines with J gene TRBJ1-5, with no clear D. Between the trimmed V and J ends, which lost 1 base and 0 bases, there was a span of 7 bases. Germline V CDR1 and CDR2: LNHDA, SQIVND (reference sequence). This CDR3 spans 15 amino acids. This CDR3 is CASSIGSNSNQPQHF. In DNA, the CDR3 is TGTGCCAGTAGTATAGGGTCGAATAGCAATCAGCCCCAGCATTTT. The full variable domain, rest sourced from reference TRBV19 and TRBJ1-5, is DGGITQSPKYLFRKEGQNVTLSCEQNLNHDAMYWYRQDPGQGLRLIYYSQIVNDFQKGDIAEGYSVSREKKESFPLTVTSAQKNPTAFYLCASSIGSNSNQPQHFGDGTRLSIL.

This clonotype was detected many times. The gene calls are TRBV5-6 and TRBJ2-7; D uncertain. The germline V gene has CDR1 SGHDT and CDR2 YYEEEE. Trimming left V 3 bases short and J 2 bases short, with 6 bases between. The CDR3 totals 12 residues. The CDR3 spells CASSSDPYEQYF. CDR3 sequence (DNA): TGTGCCAGCAGCTCCGACCCCTACGAGCAGTACTTC.

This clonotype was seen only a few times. The CDR3 bases are TGCAGTGCCTGGACAGGGATGACTGAAGCTTTCTTT. It yields the protein CSAWTGMTEAFF. V and J are TRBV20-1 and TRBJ1-1; 8 bases map to TRBD1. This CDR3 is built from 12 residues. The trim removed 6 bases at V and 5 bases at J, leaving 5 bases unmatched. Germline loops: CDR1 DFQATT, CDR2 SNEGSKA (reference sequence).

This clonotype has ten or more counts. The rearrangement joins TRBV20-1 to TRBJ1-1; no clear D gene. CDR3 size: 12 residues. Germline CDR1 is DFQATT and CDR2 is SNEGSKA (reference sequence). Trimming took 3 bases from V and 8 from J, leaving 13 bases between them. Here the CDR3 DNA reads TGCAGTGCTAGCGGAGACAAACTGGAAGCTTTCTTT. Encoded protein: CSASGDKLEAFF.

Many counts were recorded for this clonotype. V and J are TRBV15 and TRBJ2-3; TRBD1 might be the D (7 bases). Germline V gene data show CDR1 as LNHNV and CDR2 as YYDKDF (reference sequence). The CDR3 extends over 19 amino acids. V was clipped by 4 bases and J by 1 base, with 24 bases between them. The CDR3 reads CATSTTGAGGRVGTDTQYF. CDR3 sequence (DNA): TGTGCCACCAGCACGACGGGGGCAGGGGGGAGAGTGGGCACAGATACGCAGTATTTT.

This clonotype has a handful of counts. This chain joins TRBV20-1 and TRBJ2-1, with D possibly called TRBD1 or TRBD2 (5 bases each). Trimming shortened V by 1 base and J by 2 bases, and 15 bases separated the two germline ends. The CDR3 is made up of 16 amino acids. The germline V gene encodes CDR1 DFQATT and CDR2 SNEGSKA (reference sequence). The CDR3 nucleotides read TGCAGTGCTAGAGCGCCTTGGGGGTCGACCTACAATGAGCAGTTCTTC. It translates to CSARAPWGSTYNEQFF.

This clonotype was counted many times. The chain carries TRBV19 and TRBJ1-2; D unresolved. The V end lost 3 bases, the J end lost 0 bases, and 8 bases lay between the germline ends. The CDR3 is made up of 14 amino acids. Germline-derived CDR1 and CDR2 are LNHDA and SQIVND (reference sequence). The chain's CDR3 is CASSIIAANYGYTF. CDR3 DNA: TGTGCCAGTAGTATTATCGCAGCTAACTATGGCTACACCTTC.

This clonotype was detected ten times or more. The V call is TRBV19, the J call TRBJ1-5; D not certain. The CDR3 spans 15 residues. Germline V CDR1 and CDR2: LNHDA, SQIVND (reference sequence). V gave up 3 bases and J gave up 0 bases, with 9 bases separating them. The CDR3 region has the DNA TGTGCCAGTAGTATGCCCGGTAATAGCAATCAGCCCCAGCATTTT. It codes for CASSMPGNSNQPQHF.

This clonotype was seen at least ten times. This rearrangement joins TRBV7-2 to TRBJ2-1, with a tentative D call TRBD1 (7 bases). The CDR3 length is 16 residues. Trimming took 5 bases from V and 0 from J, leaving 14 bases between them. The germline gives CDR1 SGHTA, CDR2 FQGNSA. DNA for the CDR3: TGTGCCAGCAGCGGTCGACAGGGAGGCTCCTACAATGAGCAGTTCTTC. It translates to CASSGRQGGSYNEQFF.